The 19 T cell receptor beta chains below come from one sample, sequenced in a study of blood T cell repertoires in COVID-19. Clones were sequenced by immunoSEQ multiplex PCR, and TCRdb holds only the in-frame ones, with some missing. The data hold over 25,000 clones, with roughly nine tenths observed a single time. Sequenced sample: peripheral blood. Every receptor here comes from a man aged 45-65 years with active COVID-19.

For the CDR3, the DNA is TGTGCCAGCAGCGTAGCTAGCGGGAGGGGTACAGATACGCAGTATTTT. It translates to CASSVASGRGTDTQYF. The V call is TRBV9, the J call TRBJ2-3; 12 bases match TRBD2. Germline values: CDR1 SGDLS, CDR2 YYNGEE. The CDR3 loop spans 16 amino acids. Trimming cost V 0 bases and J 3 bases; bases outside gene matches: 2.

CDR3: CASSQDTRGSYEQYF. The CDR3 DNA reads TGTGCCAGCAGCCAAGATACCCGCGGCTCCTACGAGCAGTACTTC. This chain connects TRBV4-2 to TRBJ2-7; D is unresolved. This CDR3 spans 15 amino acids. V lost 0 bases, J lost 0 bases, and 9 bases lay in between. Germline CDR1 LGHNA, CDR2 YNFKEQ.

V is TRBV2 and J is TRBJ2-3; 11 bases align to TRBD2. Germline V gene sequence: CDR1 SNHLY, CDR2 FYNNEI. The CDR3 contains 17 residues. V shed 4 bases and J 2 bases; nucleotides not matched to a gene: 8. The CDR3 loop reads CASSGGGTSGNTDTQYF. CDR3 nucleotides: TGTGCCAGCAGTGGGGGGGGGACTAGCGGAAACACAGATACGCAGTATTTT.

CDR3 nucleotides: TGTGCCAGCTCGAGGCTTAGCAATCAGCCCCAGCATTTT. It is translated as CASSRLSNQPQHF. The chain couples TRBV27 to TRBJ1-5; D call uncertain. Germline V gene lookup returns CDR1 MNHEY and CDR2 SMNVEV (reference sequence). The CDR3 is 13 amino acids. The ends were cut back, 8 bases at V and 0 bases at J, with 8 bases in the middle.

J is TRBJ1-3 and V is TRBV6-2 or TRBV6-3; D is unresolved. Trimming cost V 2 bases and J 7 bases, with 6 bases left between them. The CDR3 totals 12 residues. CDR1 MNHEY and CDR2 SVGEGT come from the germline V gene. The CDR3 sequence is CASSYEGNTIYF. In DNA, the CDR3 is TGTGCCAGCAGTTACGAGGGCAACACCATATATTTT.

The chain joins TRBV27 to TRBJ1-1; D unclear. The CDR3 has 14 amino acids. CDR1 and CDR2 (germline): MNHEY, SMNVEV (reference sequence). Trimming removed 6 bases at V and 5 bases at J, with 16 bases between. For the CDR3, the DNA is TGTGCCAGCAGCCCTAGAGGAGACGGTACTGAAGCTTTCTTT. Translation gives CASSPRGDGTEAFF.

The CDR3 loop reads CASSPKASGVYNEQFF. DNA for the CDR3: TGCGCCAGCAGCCCCAAGGCTAGCGGGGTCTACAATGAGCAGTTCTTC. V is TRBV5-1 and J is TRBJ2-1; 9 bases are shared with TRBD2. The CDR3 has 16 amino acids. With 4 bases clipped from V and 3 bases from J, the junction kept 8 bases outside the gene matches. Germline assignment: CDR1 SGHRS and CDR2 YFSETQ. The entire variable domain, with the rest obtained from reference TRBV5-1 and TRBJ2-1, is as follows: KAGVTQTPRYLIKTRGQQVTLSCSPISGHRSVSWYQQTPGQGLQFLFEYFSETQRNKGNFPGRFSGRQFSNSRSEMNVSTLELGDSALYLCASSPKASGVYNEQFFGPGTRLTVL.

CDR3 amino acids: CASVPNFTGELFF. CDR3 nucleotide sequence: TGTGCCAGCGTCCCCAATTTCACCGGGGAGCTGTTTTTT. V gene TRBV6-5 combines with J gene TRBJ2-2; D unresolved. Germline values: CDR1 MNHEY, CDR2 SVGAGI. Trimming took 8 bases from V and 4 from J, leaving 11 bases between them. CDR3 length: 13 residues.

The rearrangement uses TRBV11-3 and TRBJ2-2, with D maybe TRBD1 (5 bases). The CDR3 runs to 16 residues. V shed 1 base and J shed 4 bases, with 13 bases lying between them. Germline V gene sequence: CDR1 SGHNT, CDR2 YENEEA. CDR3 protein: CASSLAPRESTGELFF. CDR3 in DNA: TGTGCCAGCAGCTTAGCCCCCAGGGAAAGCACCGGGGAGCTGTTTTTT.

The gene calls are TRBV7-9 and TRBJ2-5; D might be TRBD2 (6 bases). The CDR3 consists of 15 residues. Trimming left V 5 bases short and J 5 bases short, with 18 bases between. Germline CDR1 and CDR2: SEHNR and FQNEAQ (reference sequence). Written as DNA, the CDR3 is TGTGCCAGCAGCGCCCCGGGGGTGCGCTGGGAGACCCAGTACTTC. Encoded protein: CASSAPGVRWETQYF.

This chain uses TRBV10-1 with TRBJ2-7; 9 nucleotides line up with TRBD1. Looked up from germline, CDR1 is WNHNN and CDR2 is SYGVQD (reference sequence). The length of the CDR3 is 14 residues. The trim removed 3 bases at V and 4 bases at J, leaving 4 bases unmatched. The CDR3 sequence: CASSDSGQGYEQYF. The CDR3 coding sequence is TGCGCCAGCAGTGATAGTGGACAGGGGTACGAGCAGTACTTC.

The chain recombines TRBV19 with TRBJ2-7, with D perhaps matching TRBD2 (6 bases). Trimming cost V 1 base and J 9 bases, with 16 bases left between them. There are 14 residues in the CDR3. The V gene's germline CDR1 is LNHDA and CDR2 SQIVND (reference sequence). This CDR3 reads CASSIGGEGRPQYF. The CDR3 DNA is TGTGCCAGTAGTATAGGCGGGGAAGGGCGTCCGCAGTACTTC.

The rearrangement uses TRBV5-6 and TRBJ2-2, with TRBD2 matching over 9 bases. Germline V gene sequence: CDR1 SGHDT, CDR2 YYEEEE. This CDR3 comprises 16 residues. The ends lost 2 bases at V and 3 bases at J; junction bases unmatched: 5. The CDR3 here is CASSFSGRRDTGELFF. CDR3 DNA sequence: TGTGCCAGCAGCTTTAGCGGGAGACGGGACACCGGGGAGCTGTTTTTT.

The gene calls are TRBV6-1 and TRBJ1-2, with D uncertain. The length of the CDR3 is 12 residues. Germline CDR1 is MNHNS and CDR2 is SASEGT. V lost 3 bases and J 4 bases, leaving 6 bases between the germline ends. The CDR3 nucleotides are TGTGCCAGCAGTGATAACAGCTATGGCTACACCTTC. Its protein product is CASSDNSYGYTF.

This rearrangement joins TRBV7-6 to TRBJ2-5; 9 nucleotides line up with TRBD1. Germline CDR1 reads SGHVS; CDR2 reads FNYEAQ. The CDR3 contains 15 residues. V shed 1 base and J 5 bases; nucleotides not matched to a gene: 5. CDR3 sequence: CASSLGTGEGETQYF. The CDR3 coding sequence is TGTGCCAGCAGCTTAGGGACAGGGGAAGGGGAGACCCAGTACTTC.

The rearrangement uses TRBV18 and TRBJ1-2; no reliable D call. V lost 3 bases and J 1 base, leaving 6 bases between the germline ends. The CDR3 has 13 amino acids. CDR1 is KGHSH and CDR2 is LQKENI in the germline V gene. Here the CDR3 reads CASSPEINYGYTF. Here the CDR3 DNA reads TGTGCCAGCTCACCGGAGATTAACTATGGCTACACCTTC.

V usage is TRBV5-5 and J usage is TRBJ1-2; D gene unclear. V was clipped by 4 bases and J by 4 bases, with 11 bases between them. This CDR3 comprises 13 residues. Germline loops: CDR1 SGHKS, CDR2 YYEKEE (reference sequence). CDR3 nucleotide sequence: TGTGCCAGCAGCCTAACCGGACTCTATGGCTACACCTTC. Protein: CASSLTGLYGYTF.

The rearrangement links TRBV5-4 to TRBJ1-3; 10 nucleotides agree with TRBD1. V dropped 3 bases and J dropped 4; count of bases not matched to a gene: 7. Germline CDR1 is SGHNT and CDR2 is YYREEE (reference sequence). This CDR3 spans 16 amino acids. The CDR3 DNA is TGTGCCAGCAGCTCTGGGGGGACAGGGGACGGAAACACCATATATTTT. Its translation is CASSSGGTGDGNTIYF. Full variable domain (outside the CDR3, taken from reference TRBV5-4 and TRBJ1-3): ETGVTQSPTHLIKTRGQQVTLRCSSQSGHNTVSWYQQALGQGPQFIFQYYREEENGRGNFPPRFSGLQFPNYSSELNVNALELDDSALYLCASSSGGTGDGNTIYFGEGSWLTVV.

The chain is built from TRBV5-1 and TRBJ2-7, with 9 bases aligning to TRBD1. J lost 4 bases, V lost 0 bases, and 8 bases had no gene match. Per the germline V gene, CDR1 is SGHRS and CDR2 is YFSETQ. This CDR3 contains 16 residues. The CDR3 DNA sequence: TGCGCCAGCAGCTTGGCCGGGGGACAGGGTAGATACGAGCAGTACTTC. Its protein product is CASSLAGGQGRYEQYF. The variable domain in full, with the rest retrieved from reference TRBV5-1 and TRBJ2-7, is KAGVTQTPRYLIKTRGQQVTLSCSPISGHRSVSWYQQTPGQGLQFLFEYFSETQRNKGNFPGRFSGRQFSNSRSEMNVSTLELGDSALYLCASSLAGGQGRYEQYFGPGTRLTVT.